These 16 T cell receptor beta chains came from one sample sequenced in a study of T cells in localized non-small cell lung cancer. Measured with immunoSEQ multiplex PCR; TCRdb has only the in-frame clones, and not every one. Found here are roughly 1,300 clones, 34% of them singletons; the top ten hold more than 7.5%. Source: lung tumor tissue, taken before any cancer treatment. These receptors originate from a male donor at least 60 years old with stage I lung adenocarcinoma.

This rearrangement joins TRBV6-8 to TRBJ1-6; 8 bases fit TRBD1. CDR1 is MNHGY and CDR2 is SAAAGT in the germline V gene. The CDR3 covers 14 residues. Germline trimming cut 6 bases from V and 9 bases from J; bases unmatched to any gene: 7. The CDR3: CASRLRGPTSPLHF. The CDR3 nucleotides are TGTGCCAGCAGACTCAGGGGGCCCACTTCACCCCTCCACTTT.

By frequency in the sample, this clone is large. This chain links TRBV10-2 with TRBJ1-6; the D is unclear. V was clipped by 2 bases and J by 6 bases, with 8 bases between them. CDR1 is WSHSY and CDR2 is SAAADI in the germline V gene. The CDR3 consists of 14 residues. The CDR3 region is CASSEVLPNSPLHF. DNA of the CDR3: TGCGCCAGCAGTGAGGTCCTCCCTAATTCACCCCTCCACTTT.

The V and J genes are TRBV6-8 and TRBJ2-1, with TRBD2 matching over 10 bases. Germline V lookup: CDR1 MNHGY, CDR2 SAAAGT. This CDR3 contains 15 residues. The junction had 6 bases not matched to a gene; V was cut back by 5 bases and J by 5 bases. Here the CDR3 DNA reads TGTGCCAGCAGTGCTGTAGCGGGGGGAAACAATGAGCAGTTCTTC. It translates to CASSAVAGGNNEQFF.

This clone was seen a handful of times. The chain recombines TRBV11-3 with TRBJ2-2; 8 positions match TRBD1. Trimming cost V 3 bases and J 7 bases; bases outside gene matches: 13. Germline loops: CDR1 SGHNT, CDR2 YENEEA. This CDR3 has 17 residues. The CDR3 bases are TGTGCCAGCAGCTTGGTGTTCGGACAGGGTTTGAACGGGGAGCTGTTTTTT. Translated: CASSLVFGQGLNGELFF.

This chain links TRBV2 with TRBJ2-2; 10 nucleotides align to TRBD2. The CDR3 loop spans 16 amino acids. Germline V gene lookup returns CDR1 SNHLY and CDR2 FYNNEI. Trimming took 5 bases from V and 5 from J; bases not matched to a gene: 8. CDR3 region: CASSFSGGRRTGELFF. The CDR3 coding sequence is TGTGCCAGCAGTTTTAGCGGGGGGCGGCGAACCGGGGAGCTGTTTTTT.

This clone was seen a few times. This rearrangement joins TRBV11-3 to TRBJ2-7; 9 bases are shared with TRBD1. CDR3 size: 15 residues. The V gene's germline CDR1 is SGHNT and CDR2 YENEEA. V shed 5 bases and J 3 bases; nucleotides not matched to a gene: 8. CDR3 region: CASSQTGTGIYEQYF. The CDR3 bases are TGTGCCAGCAGCCAAACCGGGACAGGGATCTACGAGCAGTACTTC.

This clone was found a few times. The genes are TRBV9 and TRBJ2-5; TRBD1 aligns across 8 bases. Trimming removed 0 bases from V and 5 bases from J; junction bases left unmatched: 12. The CDR3 totals 17 residues. Germline CDR1 SGDLS, CDR2 YYNGEE. CDR3 region: CASSVGRRQGALETQYF. The CDR3 DNA follows: TGTGCCAGCAGCGTAGGTCGGCGGCAGGGGGCTTTGGAGACCCAGTACTTC.

This clone was recorded a few times. This chain connects TRBV11-3 to TRBJ2-1; tentatively, D is TRBD2 (5 bases). Trimming took off 2 bases at V and 2 bases at J, with 13 bases between the two ends. Germline CDR1 is SGHNT and CDR2 is YENEEA. The CDR3 spans 16 residues. The CDR3: CASSLTHGVAYNEQFF. As DNA, the CDR3 is TGTGCCAGCAGCTTAACTCACGGGGTGGCCTACAATGAGCAGTTCTTC.

V usage is TRBV11-3 and J usage is TRBJ1-4, with TRBD1 as a possible D gene (5 bases). V was shortened by 5 bases and J by 4 bases, with 20 bases between the two germline ends. The germline V gene encodes CDR1 SGHNT and CDR2 YENEEA. The CDR3 runs to 17 residues. The CDR3 here is CASSAGAFSLYNEKLFF. DNA for the CDR3: TGTGCCAGCAGCGCCGGGGCTTTCTCGCTTTATAATGAAAAACTGTTTTTT.

The chain carries TRBV7-6 and TRBJ1-2; D is unresolved. Trimming removed 1 base at V and 2 bases at J, with 8 bases between. CDR1 is SGHVS, CDR2 FNYEAQ, per germline. CDR3 length: 14 amino acids. The CDR3 sequence: CASSLDGSNYGYTF. CDR3 nucleotides: TGTGCCAGCAGCTTAGACGGCAGCAACTATGGCTACACCTTC.

This clone was seen more than once but under ten times. The V call is TRBV11-3, the J call TRBJ2-3, with TRBD2 matching 7 bases. Germline V gene data show CDR1 as SGHNT and CDR2 as YENEEA. V lost 5 bases to trimming and J lost 4 bases; unmatched junction nucleotides: 12. The CDR3 spans 16 residues. The CDR3 nucleotides are TGTGCCAGCAGCATCCGACGGCTAGCGGTCTCAGATACGCAGTATTTT. It codes for CASSIRRLAVSDTQYF.

The chain uses TRBV4-1 and TRBJ1-3, with D unresolved. V was shortened by 5 bases and J by 0 bases, with 11 bases between the two germline ends. The CDR3 is made up of 15 amino acids. Looked up from germline, CDR1 is MGHRA and CDR2 is YSYEKL. DNA for the CDR3: TGCGCCAGCAGCTTTTCCGTGTACTCTGGAAACACCATATATTTT. Encoded protein: CASSFSVYSGNTIYF.

By frequency in the sample, this clone is medium-sized. The chain has TRBV11-3 and TRBJ1-2, with TRBD1 as a possible D gene (5 bases). The CDR3 contains 16 residues. The V gene's germline CDR1 is SGHNT and CDR2 YENEEA. The germline V and J ends were trimmed by 5 bases and 7 bases, with 23 bases remaining between them. The CDR3 protein is CASSGGTGGPLRGYTF. CDR3 in DNA: TGTGCCAGCAGCGGGGGAACGGGCGGGCCTTTGCGTGGCTACACCTTC. Complete variable domain (other parts from reference TRBV11-3 and TRBJ1-2): EAGVVQSPRYKIIEKKQPVAFWCNPISGHNTLYWYLQNLGQGPELLIRYENEEAVDDSQLPKDRFSAERLKGVDSTLKIQPAELGDSAVYLCASSGGTGGPLRGYTFGSGTRLTVV.

This clone was seen only a few times. The rearrangement joins TRBV9 to TRBJ1-2; TRBD1 matches at 10 bases. Trimming cost V 6 bases and J 8 bases; bases outside gene matches: 13. This CDR3 has 15 amino acids. Germline V gene data show CDR1 as SGDLS and CDR2 as YYNGEE. CDR3 loop: CASNAIETGGSGYTF. CDR3 DNA sequence: TGTGCCAGCAACGCAATTGAGACAGGGGGCTCGGGCTACACCTTC. Together with reference TRBV9 and TRBJ1-2, the CDR3 gives the full variable domain: DSGVTQTPKHLITATGQRVTLRCSPRSGDLSVYWYQQSLDQGLQFLIQYYNGEERAKGNILERFSAQQFPDLHSELNLSSLELGDSALYFCASNAIETGGSGYTFGSGTRLTVV.

The genes are TRBV28 and TRBJ1-1, with 8 bases that match TRBD1. Per germline, CDR1 MDHEN and CDR2 SYDVKM. The CDR3 is 14 amino acids. V shed 4 bases and J 3 bases; nucleotides not matched to a gene: 4. The CDR3 DNA reads as TGTGCCAGCAGTTCAGGGGGCGGGCACACTGAAGCTTTCTTT. Translating it yields CASSSGGGHTEAFF. Full variable domain (missing parts from reference TRBV28 and TRBJ1-1): DVKVTQSSRYLVKRTGEKVFLECVQDMDHENMFWYRQDPGLGLRLIYFSYDVKMKEKGDIPEGYSVSREKKERFSLILESASTNQTSMYLCASSSGGGHTEAFFGQGTRLTVV.

This clone rates as large (0.1 to 1%). This CDR3 is CASSEAEGGQDTQYF. Here the CDR3 DNA reads TGTGCCAGCAGTGAAGCGGAAGGGGGCCAAGATACGCAGTATTTT. The chain joins TRBV6-1 to TRBJ2-3; 7 bases line up with TRBD1. The CDR3 has 15 amino acids. Germline lookup yields CDR1 MNHNS and CDR2 SASEGT. Trimming cost V 0 bases and J 5 bases; bases outside gene matches: 5.